A selection of T cell receptor beta chains follows, all from one sample in a study of neurological immune-mediated disorders. TCRdb re-analysed the 5' RACE reads in MiXCR, keeping a single row per CDR3 protein. The table includes approximately 89,000 distinct CDR3 sequences, under 15% detected once. Sample: PBMCs. The source is a female donor with HTLV-1-associated myelopathy (HAM/TSP). CDR3s include the opening cysteine and the closing phenylalanine or tryptophan. The D gene is left open where the match is weak. Clone size is not always given. Where it is, it says once, few, many or a class for expanded clones.

TRBJ2-7 many TRBV5-1 13 NA TGCGCCAGCGGGGGCCCACGGGGGAGCGAGCAGTACTTC CASGGPRGSEQYF
TRBJ1-5 many TRBV7-9 14 TRBD1 TGTGCCAGCAGCTTAGGGGTGGGGACAGGGATCCAGCATTTT CASSLGVGTGIQHF
TRBJ1-1 many TRBV5-1 13 NA TGCGCCAGCAGCGACAAGGAGAGTTCTGAAGCTTTCTTT CASSDKESSEAFF
TRBJ1-5 NA TRBV3-1 14 NA TGTGCCAGCAGCCAAGGCGGGGGCAATCAGCCCCAGCATTTT CASSQGGGNQPQHF
TRBJ2-6 many TRBV6-5 15 TRBD1 TGTGCCAGCAGTCACGGGACAGCTGGGGCCAACGTCCTGACTTTC CASSHGTAGANVLTF
TRBJ2-3 many TRBV7-3 18 TRBD2 TGTGCCAGCAGCTTAAAGGGTCGAGCGGGGGGGATTGCAGATACGCAGTATTTT CASSLKGRAGGIADTQYF
TRBJ2-5 few TRBV5-6 15 NA TGTGCCAGCAGCTTGTGGACAGAGTACCAAGAGACCCAGTACTTC CASSLWTEYQETQYF
TRBJ2-3 many TRBV5-1 15 TRBD1 TGCGCCAGCAGCTCCGGACAGGGGGCTGGAGATACGCAGTATTTT CASSSGQGAGDTQYF
TRBJ2-4 many TRBV20-1 14 TRBD2 TGCAGTGCTAGAGCGGCGGGGGGAGGAAACATTCAGTACTTC CSARAAGGGNIQYF
TRBJ2-3 many TRBV6-5 16 NA TGTGCCAGCAGACGCGTCCGGGCCCCCCGGGCAGATACGCAGTATTTT CASRRVRAPRADTQYF
TRBJ2-5 many TRBV15 13 NA TGTGCTACCAGCAGATCGGCTCAAGAGACCCAGTACTTC CATSRSAQETQYF
TRBJ2-1 many TRBV5-1 13 NA TGCGCCAGCAGCTTGCTCCCTAGCCCCGAGCAGTTCTTC CASSLLPSPEQFF
TRBJ2-7 many TRBV7-9 16 TRBD1 TGTGCCAGCAGCTTAGTAGAGGGACAGGGGGCGCGTGAGCAGTACTTC CASSLVEGQGAREQYF
TRBJ1-6 many TRBV10-3 17 NA TGTGCCATCAGTGAGTCGGGGAGGGGACCCTATAATTCACCCCTCCACTTT CAISESGRGPYNSPLHF
TRBJ2-1 many TRBV29-1 14 TRBD2 TGCAGCGTTCGTAGGGGAGGGACCTACAATGAGCAGTTCTTC CSVRRGGTYNEQFF
TRBJ2-7 many TRBV5-1 15 TRBD1 TGCGCCAGCAGCTTGGAGGACAGGCGGTTGCACGAGCAGTACTTC CASSLEDRRLHEQYF
TRBJ2-3 many TRBV20-1 15 TRBD2 TGCAGTGTCCCTAAAGCGGGGGCATCCACAGATACGCAGTATTTT CSVPKAGASTDTQYF
TRBJ2-3 few TRBV7-7 16 TRBD2 TGTGCCAGCAGCCGACTAGCGGGTGGGAGCACAGATACGCAGTATTTT CASSRLAGGSTDTQYF
TRBJ2-2 many TRBV6-4 12 NA TGTGCCAGCAGTAACGGAGCCGGGGAGCTGTTTTTT CASSNGAGELFF
TRBJ2-5 many TRBV18 14 NA TGTGCCAGCTCACCAGTTCGAGGGGCAGAGACCCAGTACTTC CASSPVRGAETQYF
TRBJ2-1 many TRBV4-1 17 TRBD2 TGCGCCAGCAGCCAGACGAGCGGGGGGGCATTTTACAATGAGCAGTTCTTC CASSQTSGGAFYNEQFF
TRBJ2-6 many TRBV6-1 14 NA TGTGCCAGCAGTGATAGCCCTGGGGCCAACGTCCTGACTTTC CASSDSPGANVLTF
TRBJ2-7 few TRBV5-1 14 TRBD1 TGCGCCAGCAGCTTGGTGGTTGACAGGGGCGAGCAGTACTTC CASSLVVDRGEQYF
TRBJ1-3 NA TRBV6-5 13 NA TGTGCCAGCAGTCTAAGTCCTGGAAACACCATATATTTT CASSLSPGNTIYF
TRBJ2-1 many TRBV5-1 14 NA TGCGCCAGCAGCTTGGACAGTGGTTGGAATGAGCAGTTCTTC CASSLDSGWNEQFF
TRBJ2-6 many TRBV5-1 15 NA TGCGCCAGCAGCTTGGCTCCTGCTGGGGCCAACGTCCTGACTTTC CASSLAPAGANVLTF
TRBJ2-1 many TRBV5-1 18 NA TGCGCCAGCAGCTTGGAATCGTTAGGGTCAGGGTCGGCCAATGAGCAGTTCTTC CASSLESLGSGSANEQFF
TRBJ1-4 many TRBV2 12 NA TGTGCCAGCAGGCAAAAGGATGAAAAACTGTTTTTT CASRQKDEKLFF
TRBJ2-5 many TRBV20-1 12 NA TGCAGTGCTAGGCGGGGATTCGAGACCCAGTACTTC CSARRGFETQYF
TRBJ2-2 many TRBV3-1 19 NA TGTGCCAGCAGCCTCAAGCGAATAGGATCCAGTCATAACACCGGGGAGCTGTTTTTT CASSLKRIGSSHNTGELFF
TRBJ2-7 many TRBV5-1 15 NA TGCGCCAGCAGCTTGGGTGCAGGGATTTCTAACGAGCAGTACTTC CASSLGAGISNEQYF
TRBJ1-6 many TRBV20-1 14 NA TGCAGTGCTAGTCCGGGACAAAGTAATTCACCCCTCCACTTT CSASPGQSNSPLHF
TRBJ1-6 many TRBV15 17 NA TGTGCCACCAGCAGAGATCTGGGGAGACAATCAAATTCACCCCTCCACTTT CATSRDLGRQSNSPLHF
TRBJ2-2 many TRBV9 14 NA TGTGCCAGCAGCGTTACAACGGACACCGGGGAGCTGTTTTTT CASSVTTDTGELFF
TRBJ2-3 many TRBV5-1 16 TRBD1 TGCGCCAGCAGCCGGGGCGACAGGGGGCGCACAGATACGCAGTATTTT CASSRGDRGRTDTQYF
TRBJ2-1 medium-sized TRBV29-1 13 TRBD2 TGCAGCGTGGGGGGACTAGCGGGGGAACGGCAGTTCTTC CSVGGLAGERQFF
TRBJ2-7 once TRBV20-1 14 TRBD1 TGCAGTGCTAGATTTAGGGGGCTCTCTTCCGAGCAGTACTTC CSARFRGLSSEQYF
TRBJ2-2 NA TRBV10-2 14 TRBD2 TGCGCCAGCAGTGAGAAGCGGGGGCTCGGGGAGCTGTTTTTT CASSEKRGLGELFF
TRBJ1-4 many TRBV4-3 16 NA TGCGCCAGCAGCCAAGGGGACAAAAACTTTAATGAAAAACTGTTTTTT CASSQGDKNFNEKLFF
TRBJ1-2 many TRBV20-1 16 TRBD1 TGCAGTGCTAGTAGGGACAGGGGGCAGGGTGGCTATGGCTACACCTTC CSASRDRGQGGYGYTF
TRBJ2-3 many TRBV5-1 15 NA TGCGCCAGCAGCTTTGCTAGCGTTGGCACAGATACGCAGTATTTT CASSFASVGTDTQYF
TRBJ2-7 many TRBV29-1 14 NA TGCAGCGTTGTAAGTCGTCAGGGGACCTACGAGCAGTACTTC CSVVSRQGTYEQYF
TRBJ2-1 many TRBV5-6 15 TRBD1 TGTGCCAGCAGCTCCGGGACAGGGAACTACAATGAGCAGTTCTTC CASSSGTGNYNEQFF
TRBJ2-5 many TRBV5-4 14 NA TGTGCCAGCAGCTTGGTAACTACCGGAGAGACCCAGTACTTC CASSLVTTGETQYF
TRBJ2-1 few TRBV28 18 TRBD1 TGTGCCAGCAGTTTGGTCTATTCGTCCGGACAGGGACGCAATGAGCAGTTCTTC CASSLVYSSGQGRNEQFF
TRBJ2-2 many TRBV5-1 14 TRBD1 TGCGCCAGCAGCTTGGGACAGGGGGCGCAGGAGCTGTTTTTT CASSLGQGAQELFF